The rows below give T cell receptor beta chains drawn from one sample of a study of Graves' ophthalmopathy and Graves' hyperthyroidism. MiXCR was run by TCRdb on the multiplex PCR reads, yielding one entry per CDR3 protein. The sample shows 350,000 to 400,000 distinct CDR3 sequences, about 16% of them seen only once. Sequencing was carried out using peripheral blood. The origin of the receptors is a woman between 18 and 30 years old with stable Graves' hyperthyroidism. Each CDR3 is given with its conserved first and last residue. The D gene is left open where the match is weak. Part of the rows lack a size; the others show once, few, many or a class for expanded clones.

>TRBV7-3|TRBD1|TRBJ1-1|many
TGTGCCAGCAGCGTACAGGGCCACAGGGGGCGGATCACTGAAGCTTTCTTT
CASSVQGHRGRITEAFF
>TRBV27|TRBD1|TRBJ1-2|many
TGTGCCAGCAGGACGTACTCCGGGACAGGGAATGTTGACTATGGCTACACCTTC
CASRTYSGTGNVDYGYTF
>TRBV5-4|TRBD2|TRBJ2-5|once
TGTGCCAGCAGCATGGGACTAGCGGGACGAAGTGAGACCCAGTACTTC
CASSMGLAGRSETQYF
>TRBV6-2/TRBV6-3|NA|TRBJ1-1|many
TGTGCCACCTTACCCCCGCAGGGGATTAAGAACACTGAAGCTTTCTTT
CATLPPQGIKNTEAFF
>TRBV11-1|NA|TRBJ1-3|many
TGTGCCAGCAGCTTAGTTGTTGGGATGAGCTCTGGAAACACCATATATTTT
CASSLVVGMSSGNTIYF
>TRBV19|TRBD1|TRBJ1-2|few
TGTGCCAGTAGTTCCGGGACAGGGATCTATGGCTACACCTTC
CASSSGTGIYGYTF
>TRBV11-2|NA|TRBJ1-1|many
TGTGCCAGCAGCTTAGATCGAAGGGGATACACTGAAGCTTTCTTT
CASSLDRRGYTEAFF
>TRBV2|NA|TRBJ2-5|NA
TGTGCCAGCAGCGAGGACTTACCAGAGAGCCAGTACTTC
CASSEDLPESQYF
>TRBV2|TRBD1|TRBJ1-1|many
TGTGCCAGCAGGAGAGACAGGGGCGGAAGCACTGAAGCTTTCTTT
CASRRDRGGSTEAFF
>TRBV3-1|TRBD1|TRBJ1-2|NA
TGTGCCAGCAGCCAAGATCTGGGGACAGCCGCTTTTGGCTACACCTTC
CASSQDLGTAAFGYTF
>TRBV12-3/TRBV12-4|NA|TRBJ1-1|many
TGTGCCAGCAGTTTGCCTATCTGGGACATGAACACTGAAGCTTTCTTT
CASSLPIWDMNTEAFF
>TRBV12-3/TRBV12-4|NA|TRBJ1-5|many
TGTGCCAGCAGTTTTGGATACGACAATCAGCCCCAGCATTTT
CASSFGYDNQPQHF
>TRBV5-1|NA|TRBJ1-6|many
TGCGCCAGCAGCTTGGCAGTGACGGATAATTCACCCCTCCACTTT
CASSLAVTDNSPLHF
>TRBV12-5|NA|TRBJ2-5|many
TGTGCTAGTGGACCCGACTATTCGGAGACCCAGTACTTC
CASGPDYSETQYF
>TRBV5-1|TRBD1|TRBJ1-1|many
TGCGCCAGCAGCTTTTATACCTGGACAGGGGGTAGTGAAGCTTTCTTT
CASSFYTWTGGSEAFF
>TRBV7-2|TRBD1|TRBJ2-7|many
TGTGCCAGCAGCCCCGACGGACAGGGGCACTACGAGCAGTACTTC
CASSPDGQGHYEQYF
>TRBV11-2|TRBD2|TRBJ2-3|NA
TGTGCCAGCAGCCCAACGAGGACTAGGGGCACAGATACGCAGTATTTT
CASSPTRTRGTDTQYF
>TRBV6-1|TRBD2|TRBJ2-5|many
TGTGCCAGCACTGCGCGGGGGGGGTCAGAGACCCAGTACTTC
CASTARGGSETQYF
>TRBV19|TRBD1|TRBJ1-3|few
TGTGCCAGTGGCACAGGGGACTCTGGAAACACCATATATTTT
CASGTGDSGNTIYF
>TRBV7-2|NA|TRBJ2-3|NA
TGTGCCAGCAGCATCACTACTAGCACAGATACGCAGTATTTT
CASSITTSTDTQYF
>TRBV13|TRBD1|TRBJ1-1|many
TGTGCCAGCATCATACAGGGGGCGATTGTCGCTTTCTTT
CASIIQGAIVAFF
>TRBV6-1|TRBD1|TRBJ2-7|many
TGTGCCGCTCGACAGGGCCTCTACGAGCAGTACTTC
CAARQGLYEQYF
>TRBV2|TRBD1|TRBJ1-2|many
TGTGCCAGCAGTGAGGACAGGTTCTATGGCTACACCTTC
CASSEDRFYGYTF
>TRBV3-1|NA|TRBJ2-7|few
TGTGCCAGCAGCCAAGAAACGGGCGAGCAGTACTTC
CASSQETGEQYF
>TRBV6-2/TRBV6-3|NA|TRBJ1-2|many
TGTGCCAGCAGTTACTCTCCCGGGTATGGCTACACCTTC
CASSYSPGYGYTF
>TRBV6-2/TRBV6-3|NA|TRBJ1-2|many
TGTGCCAGCAGTTACGTCCGGGGCGGTACCTATGGCTACACCTTC
CASSYVRGGTYGYTF
>TRBV28|NA|TRBJ2-7|NA
TGTGCCAGCAGTCTACCCGGAGTGGACGAGCAGTACTTC
CASSLPGVDEQYF
>TRBV6-5|TRBD1|TRBJ2-4|many
TGTGCCAGCAGCTCTACTGCAGGGGGCGAGAACATTCAGTACTTC
CASSSTAGGENIQYF
>TRBV29-1|NA|TRBJ1-1|many
TGCAGCACAGGAGGGGGTAACACTGAAGCTTTCTTT
CSTGGGNTEAFF
>TRBV2|NA|TRBJ2-3|many
TGTGCCAGCAAGCAACATCATAGCACAGATACGCAGTATTTT
CASKQHHSTDTQYF
>TRBV19|NA|TRBJ1-2|many
TGTGCCAGTAGTATAGGGGTACGGGGCTACACCTTC
CASSIGVRGYTF
>TRBV2|NA|TRBJ2-4|many
TGTGCCAGCAGTGAAGCCCAGGTAGCCAAAAACATTCAGTACTTC
CASSEAQVAKNIQYF
>TRBV29-1|NA|TRBJ1-2|NA
TGCAGCATTCGGGGGGGGGCCTATGGCTACACCTTC
CSIRGGAYGYTF
>TRBV2|NA|TRBJ2-5|many
TGTGCCAGCAGTGAACACTTGCATAGGAGAGAGACCCAGTACTTC
CASSEHLHRRETQYF
>TRBV5-5|NA|TRBJ2-7|many
TGTGCCAGCAGCCGTGGGGACATTTCAACCTACGAGCAGTACTTC
CASSRGDISTYEQYF